One and the same sample provided the 24 T cell receptor beta chains below, sequenced in a study of T cells in Graves' hyperthyroidism and ophthalmopathy. There were TCR beta CDR3 regions amplified from RNA transcripts. HTBI primers drove first-round RT-PCR of the TCR CDR3. TCRdb itself ran the multiplex PCR reads through MiXCR, one entry per CDR3 protein. The table has 490,000 or so distinct CDR3 sequences, 15% to 20% seen once. The sample taken for sequencing was blood. All receptors derive from a man aged 40-50 years with Graves' ophthalmopathy.

A few counts support this clonotype. This sequence joins TRBV7-3 and TRBJ2-2; D might be TRBD1 or TRBD2, each matching 6 bases. V lost 3 bases, J lost 4 bases, and 12 bases lay in between. The CDR3 contains 15 residues. The germline V gene encodes CDR1 SGHTA and CDR2 FQGTGA. The CDR3 coding sequence is TGTGCCAGCAGCTTGGGGGGCCACAGCACCGGGGAGCTGTTTTTT. Translated, it gives CASSLGGHSTGELFF. The whole variable domain, remainder taken from reference TRBV7-3 and TRBJ2-2, is GAGVSQTPSNKVTEKGKYVELRCDPISGHTALYWYRQSLGQGPEFLIYFQGTGAADDSGLPNDRFFAVRPEGSVSTLKIQRTERGDSAVYLCASSLGGHSTGELFFGEGSRLTVL.

This clonotype showed up just once. DNA of the CDR3: TGTGCCTGGGGTAGGACCGGCTATGGCTACACCTTC. It is translated as CAWGRTGYGYTF. The chain joins TRBV30 to TRBJ1-2; D unclear. Trimming removed 5 bases at V and 4 bases at J, with 11 bases between. Germline V gives CDR1 GTSNPN, CDR2 SVGIG (reference sequence). The CDR3 is 12 amino acids.

This chain joins TRBV20-1 and TRBJ2-7; 12 nucleotides align to TRBD2. The length of the CDR3 is 14 residues. Germline CDR1 reads DFQATT; CDR2 reads SNEGSKA (reference sequence). The J segment lost 4 bases and the V segment lost 6 bases, leaving 7 bases of the junction unmatched. CDR3 DNA: TGCAGTGCACGCACTCTAGCGGGAGGGTACGAGCAGTACTTC. Translation gives CSARTLAGGYEQYF.

The sample holds a few counts of this clonotype. The chain is built from TRBV20-1 and TRBJ2-1; 8 nucleotides agree with TRBD2. V shed 5 bases, J shed 0 bases, and the junction held 9 bases outside the gene matches. CDR1 and CDR2 (germline): DFQATT, SNEGSKA (reference sequence). This CDR3 contains 16 residues. The chain's CDR3 is CSALPGGPGSYNEQFF. In DNA form, the CDR3 reads TGCAGTGCTCTCCCGGGGGGGCCGGGCTCCTACAATGAGCAGTTCTTC.

Ten or more counts support this clonotype. The V call is TRBV20-1, the J call TRBJ2-1; 9 bases are shared with TRBD2. Losses at the gene ends were 4 bases for V and 6 bases for J; bases not matched to a gene: 10. CDR1 DFQATT and CDR2 SNEGSKA come from the germline V gene (reference sequence). The CDR3 is made up of 15 amino acids. CDR3 DNA: TGCAGTGCTACCCCCGGGACTAGCACCTTCAATGAGCAGTTCTTC. Translated: CSATPGTSTFNEQFF.

This clonotype was picked up many times. V and J are TRBV11-3 and TRBJ1-5, with TRBD1 matching over 7 bases. The V segment lost 5 bases and the J segment 0 bases; nucleotides outside the gene matches: 7. This CDR3 comprises 16 residues. CDR1 and CDR2 from the germline V gene are SGHNT and YENEEA. The CDR3 sequence is CASSQQGTYSNQPQHF. CDR3 in DNA: TGTGCCAGCAGCCAACAGGGGACCTATAGCAATCAGCCCCAGCATTTT.

This clonotype was found many times. The V and J genes are TRBV11-2 and TRBJ2-5; D ambiguous. The CDR3 length is 15 residues. V lost 4 bases and J 2 bases, leaving 14 bases between the germline ends. Germline CDR1 and CDR2: SGHAT and FQNNGV. In DNA form, the CDR3 reads TGTGCCAGCAGCTCCGGGTGGGCAAGTCAAGAGACCCAGTACTTC. It yields the protein CASSSGWASQETQYF.

To note about this clonotype: This clone may be a read error of a much larger clone one base away. The chain recombines TRBV3-1 with TRBJ2-5; D is uncertain. CDR1 is LGHDT, CDR2 YNNKEL, per germline (reference sequence). The CDR3 totals 15 residues. The CDR3 DNA reads TGTACCAGCAGCCAAGAAAGGTTCTCCGGGGAGACCCAGTACTTC. Encoded protein: CTSSQERFSGETQYF.

The gene calls are TRBV11-2 and TRBJ2-1, with 8 positions matching TRBD1. The V gene's germline CDR1 is SGHAT and CDR2 FQNNGV. CDR3 size: 12 residues. Trimming cost V 5 bases and J 9 bases; bases outside gene matches: 3. The CDR3 DNA is TGTGCCAGCAGCATTGGGACAGGTGAGCAGTTCTTC. It codes for CASSIGTGEQFF. Full variable domain (remainder filled in from reference TRBV11-2 and TRBJ2-1): EAGVAQSPRYKIIEKRQSVAFWCNPISGHATLYWYQQILGQGPKLLIQFQNNGVVDDSQLPKDRFSAERLKGVDSTLKIQPAKLEDSAVYLCASSIGTGEQFFGPGTRLTVL.

Ten or more counts support this clonotype. The chain recombines TRBV3-1 with TRBJ2-2; D not certain. V was shortened by 3 bases and J by 5 bases, with 10 bases between the two germline ends. CDR1 and CDR2 from the germline V gene are LGHDT and YNNKEL (reference sequence). This CDR3 region has 14 residues. CDR3 in amino acids: CASSHRDGTGELFF. The CDR3 DNA reads as TGTGCCAGCAGCCACAGAGACGGAACCGGGGAGCTGTTTTTT.

This clonotype was counted many times. This chain uses TRBV10-3 with TRBJ2-7; tentatively, D is TRBD1 or TRBD2 (5 bases each). CDR3 length: 14 residues. Trimming took off 0 bases at V and 2 bases at J, with 8 bases between the two ends. Germline V CDR1 and CDR2: ENHRY, SYGVKD. The chain's CDR3 is CAISESRGAYEQYF. In DNA form, the CDR3 reads TGTGCCATCAGTGAGTCGAGAGGGGCCTACGAGCAGTACTTC.

The chain carries TRBV5-1 and TRBJ1-1; D is perhaps TRBD1 (6 bases). The ends were cut back, 3 bases at V and 8 bases at J, with 17 bases in the middle. Germline CDR1 is SGHRS and CDR2 is YFSETQ. The length of the CDR3 is 14 residues. CDR3 coding DNA: TGCGCCAGCAGCTGGGGGGGTGCCGACAGGGAAGCTTTCTTT. This sequence encodes CASSWGGADREAFF.

The sample holds a few counts of this clonotype. The chain carries TRBV6-2 or TRBV6-3 and TRBJ1-4, with D possibly being TRBD1 (5 bases). V was cut by 2 bases and J by 6 bases, with 10 bases left in between. The CDR3 extends over 14 amino acids. CDR1 and CDR2 (germline): MNHEY, SVGEGT. The CDR3 here is CASSYGGADEKLFF. Here the CDR3 DNA reads TGTGCCAGCAGTTACGGTGGGGCTGATGAAAAACTGTTTTTT.

This clonotype was seen at least ten times. The rearrangement links TRBV20-1 to TRBJ2-3, with 10 bases matching TRBD2. Germline trimming cut 5 bases from V and 6 bases from J; bases unmatched to any gene: 5. Germline assignment: CDR1 DFQATT and CDR2 SNEGSKA (reference sequence). The CDR3 spans 13 residues. The CDR3 loop reads CSAEAGGLDTQYF. CDR3 DNA: TGCAGTGCTGAAGCGGGGGGGCTGGATACGCAGTATTTT.

This clonotype was found a few times. V is TRBV7-8 and J is TRBJ1-1, with 9 bases aligning to TRBD1. The V gene's germline CDR1 is SGHVS and CDR2 FQNEAQ. The CDR3 loop spans 15 amino acids. V gave up 5 bases and J gave up 3 bases; unmatched junction bases: 7. The CDR3 DNA sequence: TGTGCCAGCAGCAAAGGGGACAGGGTGGACACTGAAGCTTTCTTT. The encoded protein is CASSKGDRVDTEAFF.

The V call is TRBV30, the J call TRBJ2-7, with D unresolved. The germline gives CDR1 GTSNPN, CDR2 SVGIG (reference sequence). The CDR3 extends over 11 amino acids. The V gene lost 1 base and the J gene lost 3 bases, with 4 bases spanning the gap. The CDR3 DNA reads TGTGCCTGGAGTGCCGACTACGAGCAGTACTTC. As protein: CAWSADYEQYF.

The rearrangement joins TRBV28 to TRBJ1-2; D gene uncertain. V gave up 7 bases and J gave up 4 bases, with 16 bases separating them. The CDR3 is made up of 14 amino acids. Germline lookup yields CDR1 MDHEN and CDR2 SYDVKM. The CDR3 DNA sequence: TGTGCCAGCACCCCTGGGCAGGTCCTCTATGGCTACACCTTC. Translating it yields CASTPGQVLYGYTF.

The rearrangement uses TRBV10-3 and TRBJ2-3; 9 bases agree with TRBD2. The CDR3 runs 16 residues. Germline V gene lookup returns CDR1 ENHRY and CDR2 SYGVKD. The ends lost 11 bases at V and 2 bases at J; junction bases unmatched: 14. CDR3 residues: CAGSAGGLSHTDTQYF. CDR3 nucleotide sequence: TGTGCCGGGTCTGCGGGAGGGTTGTCCCACACAGATACGCAGTATTTT.

The table lists this clonotype with many counts. This rearrangement joins TRBV2 to TRBJ2-4, with TRBD2 identical over 7 bases. Germline loops: CDR1 SNHLY, CDR2 FYNNEI. V lost 6 bases and J lost 4; bases outside the gene matches: 6. This CDR3 is 14 amino acids long. As DNA, the CDR3 is TGTGCCAGCAGCTCCTTCGGGGGGAAAAACATTCAGTACTTC. It is translated as CASSSFGGKNIQYF.

This clonotype has more than one count but fewer than ten. An end of the junction differs from the germline gene, which may be a read error. This chain uses TRBV10-3 with TRBJ1-4; weak D call: TRBD1 (5 bases). The CDR3 is 14 residues long. Looked up from germline, CDR1 is ENHRY and CDR2 is SYGVKD. CDR3: CVIKAGRVDEKLFF. DNA for the CDR3: TGTGTCATCAAGGCCGGCAGGGTTGACGAAAAACTGTTTTTT.

This clonotype was picked up a small number of times. The gene calls are TRBV6-1 and TRBJ1-5, with D maybe TRBD1 (5 bases). The CDR3 is made up of 14 amino acids. The germline V gene encodes CDR1 MNHNS and CDR2 SASEGT. Trimming cost V 6 bases and J 6 bases, with 15 bases left between them. The CDR3 coding sequence is TGTGCCAGCAGATCCCAGGGCGTGGGTCAGCCCCAGCATTTT. Amino acid sequence: CASRSQGVGQPQHF.

The sample holds a few counts of this clonotype. V and J are TRBV7-6 and TRBJ2-2; the D gene is possibly TRBD1 (6 bases). Per the germline V gene, CDR1 is SGHVS and CDR2 is FNYEAQ. Between the trimmed V and J ends, which lost 5 bases and 0 bases, there was a span of 16 bases. The CDR3 runs to 17 residues. In nucleotides, the CDR3 is TGTGCCAGCAGCGCACCCTACAGGGTTGCGAACACCGGGGAGCTGTTTTTT. It encodes CASSAPYRVANTGELFF.

The sample holds a few counts of this clonotype. The V call is TRBV30, the J call TRBJ1-4, with D perhaps TRBD1 (6 bases). The CDR3 consists of 13 residues. CDR1 is GTSNPN and CDR2 is SVGIG in the germline V gene (reference sequence). V gave up 2 bases and J gave up 6 bases, with 10 bases separating them. The CDR3 spells CAWSRGADEKLFF. The CDR3 DNA reads TGTGCCTGGAGTCGGGGGGCGGATGAAAAACTGTTTTTT.

Details on this clonotype: At one boundary the junction diverges from the germline segment, which might be a read error. The chain links TRBV3-1 to TRBJ1-6, with D unresolved. The CDR3 spans 14 residues. Germline V gene lookup returns CDR1 LGHDT and CDR2 YNNKEL (reference sequence). CDR3 region: CASSQPDSASPLRF. The DNA for the CDR3 is TGTGCCAGCAGCCAACCGGATTCAGCGTCACCCCTCCGCTTT.